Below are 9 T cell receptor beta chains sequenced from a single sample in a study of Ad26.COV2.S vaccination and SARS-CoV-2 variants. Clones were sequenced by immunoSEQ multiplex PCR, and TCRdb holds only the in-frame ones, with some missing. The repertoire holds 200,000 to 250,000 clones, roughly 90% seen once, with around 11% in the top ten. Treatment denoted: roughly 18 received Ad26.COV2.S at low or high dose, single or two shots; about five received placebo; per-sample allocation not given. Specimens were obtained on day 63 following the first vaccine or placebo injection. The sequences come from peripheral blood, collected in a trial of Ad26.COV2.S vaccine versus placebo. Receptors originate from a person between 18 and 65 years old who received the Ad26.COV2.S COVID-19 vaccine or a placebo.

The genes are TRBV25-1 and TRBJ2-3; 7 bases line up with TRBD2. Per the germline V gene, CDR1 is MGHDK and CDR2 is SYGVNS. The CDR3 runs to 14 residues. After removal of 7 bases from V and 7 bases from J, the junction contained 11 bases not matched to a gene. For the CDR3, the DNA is TGTGCCAGCAACGGGGGGTCCGGCTTCTATACGCAGTATTTT. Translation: CASNGGSGFYTQYF.

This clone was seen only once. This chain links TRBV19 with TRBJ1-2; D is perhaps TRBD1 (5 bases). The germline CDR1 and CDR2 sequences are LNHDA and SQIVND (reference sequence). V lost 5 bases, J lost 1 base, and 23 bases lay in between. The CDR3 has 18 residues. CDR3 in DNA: TGTGCCAGTAGTTCCCAGCCGGGACGGGGACGGGGTAACTATGGCTACACCTTC. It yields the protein CASSSQPGRGRGNYGYTF.

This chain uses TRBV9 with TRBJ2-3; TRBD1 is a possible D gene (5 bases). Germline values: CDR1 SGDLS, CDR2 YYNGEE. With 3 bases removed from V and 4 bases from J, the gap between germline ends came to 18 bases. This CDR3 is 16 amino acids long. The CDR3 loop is CASSDYQGVGADTQYF. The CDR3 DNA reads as TGTGCCAGCAGCGACTACCAGGGTGTGGGTGCAGATACGCAGTATTTT.

CDR3 loop: CAISLGQNNSPLHF. The CDR3 nucleotides read TGTGCCATCAGCTTGGGACAAAATAATTCACCCCTCCACTTT. The chain combines TRBV10-3 with TRBJ1-6; TRBD1 is a possible D gene (6 bases). The CDR3 contains 14 residues. V was trimmed by 6 bases and J by 5 bases, leaving 11 bases between them. Germline V gene lookup returns CDR1 ENHRY and CDR2 SYGVKD.

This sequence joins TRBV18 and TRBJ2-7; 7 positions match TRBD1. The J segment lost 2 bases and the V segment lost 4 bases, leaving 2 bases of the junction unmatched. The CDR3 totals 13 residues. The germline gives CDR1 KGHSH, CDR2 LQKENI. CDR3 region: CASSRDSTYEQYF. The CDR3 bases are TGTGCCAGCTCACGGGACAGTACCTACGAGCAGTACTTC.

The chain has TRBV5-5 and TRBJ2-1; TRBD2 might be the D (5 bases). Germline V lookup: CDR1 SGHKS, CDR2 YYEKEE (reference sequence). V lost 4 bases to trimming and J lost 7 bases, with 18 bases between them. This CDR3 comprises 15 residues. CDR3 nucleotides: TGTGCCAGCAGCCAAAGACTACAAACTCAGAATGAGCAGTTCTTC. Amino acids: CASSQRLQTQNEQFF.

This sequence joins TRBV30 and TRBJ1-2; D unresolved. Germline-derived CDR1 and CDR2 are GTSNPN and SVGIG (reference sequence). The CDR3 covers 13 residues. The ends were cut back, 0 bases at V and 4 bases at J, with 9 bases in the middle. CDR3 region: CAWSVVVSYGYTF. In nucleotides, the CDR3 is TGTGCCTGGAGTGTGGTCGTCTCCTATGGCTACACCTTC.

CDR3 protein: CASRTGYGYTF. CDR3 nucleotide sequence: TGTGCCAGCAGAACAGGGTATGGCTACACCTTC. This chain uses TRBV6-5 with TRBJ1-2, with D maybe TRBD1 (6 bases). The CDR3 covers 11 residues. Trimming stripped 6 bases from V and 5 bases from J, with 7 bases between. The germline gives CDR1 MNHEY, CDR2 SVGAGI.

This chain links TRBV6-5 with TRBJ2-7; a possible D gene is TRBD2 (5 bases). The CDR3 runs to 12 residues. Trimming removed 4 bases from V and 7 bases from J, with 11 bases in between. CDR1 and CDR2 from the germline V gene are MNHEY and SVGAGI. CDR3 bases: TGTGCCAGCAGTTCAGTCTCGGGGGAGCAGTACTTC. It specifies CASSSVSGEQYF.